This paragraph covers one TCR beta chain sequence. In the original processing: Nucleated cell counts were estimated from reference gene primer amplification. The repertoire was sequenced with immunoSEQ multiplex PCR; TCRdb's copy has only in-frame clones and lacks some. D and trimming come from the DNA, and the V and J calls and clone size come from that table. The data hold just over 650,000 clones, with about 90% observed a single time. This sample stems from a study of blood T cell repertoires in COVID-19. Study-level background: Italy, Spain and the United States were the sources of the convalescent and acute COVID-19 samples. T cells, B-cell-depleted T cells, or PBMCs provided the cDNA or gDNA that served as material.

This receptor was identified in a woman younger than 30 with acute or convalescent COVID-19. The specimen was peripheral blood.

For the CDR3, the DNA is TGTGCCATCCTTGTCGCCGGGACAAACTACAATGAGCAGTTCTTC. This codes for CAILVAGTNYNEQFF. The J gene is TRBJ2-1, the V gene TRBV10-3; a possible D gene is TRBD1 (6 bases). Trimming took off 8 bases at V and 3 bases at J, with 17 bases between the two ends. Germline assignment: CDR1 ENHRY and CDR2 SYGVKD. The CDR3 is 15 amino acids.